This T cell receptor beta chain derives from a study of spatial heterogeneity in lung cancer. TCRdb reprocessed the 5' RACE reads via MiXCR and lists one record per CDR3 protein. The sample records about 85,000 distinct CDR3 sequences, about a fifth being singletons. CDR3 length equals 12 residues. CDR1 is SQVTM, CDR2 ANQGSEA, per germline. V was clipped by 4 bases and J by 6 bases; unmatched bases: 5. This clonotype has a count of ten or more. The time point is: sample taken at primary tumor resection. Tumor, nontumor lung or frozen PBMC supplied whole RNA that was sequenced unsorted. The V call is TRBV29-1, the J call TRBJ2-7, with 8 positions matching TRBD1. The clonotype originates from a male donor with early-stage non-small cell lung cancer. Here the sequenced sample was PBMCs, taken at surgery. The CDR3, as DNA: TGCAGCGTTGGGGACAGGCTAAGCGAGCAGTACTTC. The encoded protein is CSVGDRLSEQYF.